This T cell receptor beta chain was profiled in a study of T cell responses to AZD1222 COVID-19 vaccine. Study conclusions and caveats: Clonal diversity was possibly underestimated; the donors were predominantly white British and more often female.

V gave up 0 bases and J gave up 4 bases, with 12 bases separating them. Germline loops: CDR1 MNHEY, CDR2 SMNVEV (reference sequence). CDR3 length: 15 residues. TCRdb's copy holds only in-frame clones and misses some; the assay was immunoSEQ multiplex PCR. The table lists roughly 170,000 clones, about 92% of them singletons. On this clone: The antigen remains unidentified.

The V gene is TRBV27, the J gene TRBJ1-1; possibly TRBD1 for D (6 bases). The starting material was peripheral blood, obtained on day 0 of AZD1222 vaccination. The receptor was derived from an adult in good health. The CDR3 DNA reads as TGTGCCAGCAGTTTATCGCGATCAGGGGCCACTGAAGCTTTCTTT. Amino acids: CASSLSRSGATEAFF.